The rows below give T cell receptor beta chains drawn from one sample of a study of identical twins. One entry per CDR3 protein results from TCRdb running MiXCR on the 5' RACE reads. The sample contains just over 450,000 distinct CDR3 sequences, 14% of which appear only once. The sample was also reused in another study, on yellow fever vaccine responses in identical twins.

The specimen sequenced was CD4+ T cells sorted from blood. All receptors come from a woman under 30 in good health. The CDR3 runs from the conserved cysteine through the conserved F or W. Each record gives: CDR3 DNA, CDR3 protein, V gene, D gene, clone size, J gene. The D gene is left open where the match is weak. Rows give clone size only sometimes, using once, few, many, or a class for an expanded clone.

TGCAGTGCGTGGGGACAGGGGGCGGATTTTGGAGCTTTCTTT CSAWGQGADFGAFF TRBV20-1 TRBD1 few TRBJ1-1
TGTGCCACCAGCAGACCCGGGACCCAAGCCAAAAACATTCAGTACTTC CATSRPGTQAKNIQYF TRBV15 . few TRBJ2-4
TGTGCCAGCAGATACAGGGGGCCGAGTGAGCAGTTCTTC CASRYRGPSEQFF TRBV2 TRBD1 few TRBJ2-1
TGCAGTGCTAGGGAGGGGGCAGGGGCATATCGGGGCTACACCTTC CSAREGAGAYRGYTF TRBV20-1 TRBD1 few TRBJ1-2
TGTGCCAGCAGCCAGGCGATGACAGGGTGGCCCGGGGAGCTGTTTTTT CASSQAMTGWPGELFF TRBV3-1 TRBD1 . TRBJ2-2
TGCAGCGCTCGACAGGGGAACTACGAGCAGTACTTC CSARQGNYEQYF TRBV29-1 TRBD1 many TRBJ2-7
TGCAGTGCTAGCGGGACTAGCGGGAGCCGCCAAGAGACCCAGTACTTC CSASGTSGSRQETQYF TRBV20-1 TRBD2 few TRBJ2-5
TGCAGTGCTAGAGCCCCTGGACTAGATTACAACGAGCAGTACTTC CSARAPGLDYNEQYF TRBV20-1 TRBD2 few TRBJ2-7
TGTGCCAGCAGCTTAGGACAAGATAAGTTCACAGATACGCAGTATTTT CASSLGQDKFTDTQYF TRBV7-2 . . TRBJ2-3
TGTGCCAGCAGCAAAGGACAGACTCAAAACATTCAGTACTTC CASSKGQTQNIQYF TRBV3-1 . few TRBJ2-4
TGTGCCAGCAGCTCGGTGGACGGGTATAATGAAAAACTGTTTTTT CASSSVDGYNEKLFF TRBV5-6 . . TRBJ1-4
TGTGCTAGCTCCGGGGCCGAAAATCAGCCCCAGCATTTT CASSGAENQPQHF TRBV12-5 . many TRBJ1-5